The 32 T cell receptor beta chains listed next were all sequenced from one sample in a study of PD-1 blockade in classical Hodgkin lymphoma. Exposure to brentuximab vedotin varied, and each patient had relapsed following autologous stem cell transplantation. TCRdb keeps only in-frame clones here, not all; method: immunoSEQ multiplex PCR. The data contain 9,500 to 10,000 clones, around 90% of them singletons. The specimen comprised peripheral blood mononuclear cells (PBMCs), sampled at baseline. These receptors were obtained from a human donor with classical Hodgkin lymphoma.

This chain joins TRBV5-5 and TRBJ2-5, with D possibly matching TRBD2 (5 bases). The ends were cut back, 1 base at V and 4 bases at J, with 8 bases in the middle. Germline V lookup: CDR1 SGHKS, CDR2 YYEKEE (reference sequence). CDR3 length: 13 amino acids. CDR3 region: CASSLSSGETQYF. In DNA form, the CDR3 reads TGTGCCAGCAGCTTGAGCAGCGGAGAGACCCAGTACTTC. The complete variable domain, with remaining parts taken from reference TRBV5-5 and TRBJ2-5, reads DAGVTQSPTHLIKTRGQQVTLRCSPISGHKSVSWYQQVLGQGPQFIFQYYEKEERGRGNFPDRFSARQFPNYSSELNVNALLLGDSALYLCASSLSSGETQYFGPGTRLLVL.

The V gene is TRBV5-1, the J gene TRBJ2-3; 12 nucleotides line up with TRBD2. J was trimmed by 6 bases and V by 2 bases; bases with no gene match: 13. CDR1 SGHRS and CDR2 YFSETQ come from the germline V gene. The CDR3 is 18 amino acids. CDR3 bases: TGCGCCAGCAGCTTCTCGGGACTAGCGGGCCTCCAGAGGGATACGCAGTATTTT. This sequence encodes CASSFSGLAGLQRDTQYF.

The genes are TRBV30 and TRBJ1-5, with D uncertain. This CDR3 is 13 amino acids long. Trimming removed 2 bases from V and 6 bases from J, with 11 bases in between. Looked up from germline, CDR1 is GTSNPN and CDR2 is SVGIG (reference sequence). CDR3 in DNA: TGTGCCTGGAGTATCTCAGGACTTCAGCCCCAGCATTTT. Its translation is CAWSISGLQPQHF.

The chain joins TRBV7-8 to TRBJ1-1, with 8 bases matching TRBD1. This CDR3 region has 18 residues. V lost 2 bases to trimming and J lost 0 bases; unmatched junction nucleotides: 11. In germline, CDR1 is SGHVS, CDR2 FQNEAQ. The CDR3 bases are TGTGCCAGCAGCTTACACCAGGGGACAGGACTCATGAACACTGAAGCTTTCTTT. It translates to CASSLHQGTGLMNTEAFF.

The chain uses TRBV12-5 and TRBJ2-2; TRBD2 matches at 12 bases. Germline values: CDR1 LGHNT, CDR2 FRNRAP. The CDR3 has 15 amino acids. The V segment lost 6 bases and the J segment 7 bases; nucleotides outside the gene matches: 6. In DNA form, the CDR3 reads TGTGCTAGTGGCGCAGGACTAGCGGGACACGGGGAGCTGTTTTTT. It translates to CASGAGLAGHGELFF.

The table lists this clone with a few counts. The genes are TRBV11-3 and TRBJ2-3, with 14 nucleotides matching TRBD2. The germline gives CDR1 SGHNT, CDR2 YENEEA. The V gene end was trimmed by 5 bases and the J gene end by 7 bases; junction bases not matched to a gene: 8. The CDR3 is 16 amino acids. This CDR3 is CASSLTGTSGGHTQYF. Here the CDR3 DNA reads TGTGCCAGCAGCCTAACTGGGACTAGCGGGGGACATACGCAGTATTTT.

This clone was observed a single time. V is TRBV28 and J is TRBJ1-4; D is perhaps TRBD1 (6 bases). Between the trimmed V and J ends, which lost 6 bases and 8 bases, there was a span of 25 bases. The CDR3 has 17 amino acids. In germline, CDR1 is MDHEN, CDR2 SYDVKM. The CDR3 region has the DNA TGTGCCAGCAGAGAGACAGGTGAAGGGACCATTGGGGAAAAACTGTTTTTT. Translation gives CASRETGEGTIGEKLFF.

This clone is a singleton in its sample. The chain carries TRBV5-1 and TRBJ2-1, with TRBD1 matching over 8 bases. This CDR3 contains 16 residues. The germline V gene encodes CDR1 SGHRS and CDR2 YFSETQ. J was trimmed by 8 bases and V by 2 bases; bases with no gene match: 12. The CDR3, as DNA: TGCGCCAGCAGCTTAGGAGCCGGGACAGGCTTGGATGAGCAGTTCTTC. This encodes CASSLGAGTGLDEQFF. Combining the CDR3 with reference TRBV5-1 and TRBJ2-1 gives the whole variable domain KAGVTQTPRYLIKTRGQQVTLSCSPISGHRSVSWYQQTPGQGLQFLFEYFSETQRNKGNFPGRFSGRQFSNSRSEMNVSTLELGDSALYLCASSLGAGTGLDEQFFGPGTRLTVL.

The chain links TRBV5-1 to TRBJ1-6, with 10 bases lining up with TRBD1. The CDR3 sequence is 14 residues long. Germline V gives CDR1 SGHRS, CDR2 YFSETQ. J was trimmed by 9 bases and V by 4 bases; bases with no gene match: 4. The CDR3 DNA reads as TGCGCCAGCAGCCTGGGACAGGGGAGTTCACCCCTCCACTTT. It yields the protein CASSLGQGSSPLHF.

This sequence joins TRBV9 and TRBJ2-2, with 14 bases identical to TRBD2. The V gene end was trimmed by 3 bases and the J gene end by 0 bases; junction bases not matched to a gene: 10. There are 20 residues in the CDR3. The germline V gene has CDR1 SGDLS and CDR2 YYNGEE. Here the CDR3 reads CASSATLGLAGVPNTGELFF. The CDR3 bases are TGTGCCAGCAGCGCCACTCTGGGACTAGCGGGAGTCCCGAACACCGGGGAGCTGTTTTTT.

The rearrangement uses TRBV10-3 and TRBJ2-1; D not certain. Germline loops: CDR1 ENHRY, CDR2 SYGVKD. This CDR3 region has 15 residues. Trimming removed 2 bases from V and 6 bases from J, with 14 bases in between. This CDR3 reads CAISERDSGGNEQFF. The CDR3 DNA reads TGTGCCATCAGTGAGAGGGATAGTGGCGGCAATGAGCAGTTCTTC.

The rearrangement links TRBV6-4 to TRBJ2-3; D is undetermined. CDR1 and CDR2 from the germline V gene are MRHNA and SNTAGT. V was trimmed by 4 bases and J by 0 bases, leaving 5 bases between them. The CDR3 extends over 13 amino acids. The CDR3 reads CASSVTSTDTQYF. CDR3 DNA: TGTGCCAGCAGTGTAACTAGCACAGATACGCAGTATTTT.

The chain joins TRBV30 to TRBJ2-7; D is unclear. V dropped 0 bases and J dropped 0 bases, with 9 bases sitting between them. Germline CDR1 GTSNPN, CDR2 SVGIG (reference sequence). This CDR3 contains 14 residues. In DNA, the CDR3 is TGTGCCTGGAGTGTAGACTTTATCTCCTACGAGCAGTACTTC. Its protein product is CAWSVDFISYEQYF.

J is TRBJ1-3 and V is TRBV28; weak D call: TRBD1 (6 bases). The CDR3 length is 16 residues. Trimming removed 1 base from V and 0 bases from J, with 10 bases in between. Germline lookup yields CDR1 MDHEN and CDR2 SYDVKM. CDR3 in amino acids: CASSLFQTGSGNTIYF. The CDR3 DNA is TGTGCCAGCAGTTTATTCCAGACAGGCTCTGGAAACACCATATATTTT.

The chain is built from TRBV18 and TRBJ2-5; D is unclear. Trimming removed 2 bases at V and 3 bases at J, with 16 bases between. This CDR3 comprises 16 residues. CDR1 is KGHSH, CDR2 LQKENI, per germline. CDR3 loop: CASSPYYDTYEETQYF. In DNA form, the CDR3 reads TGTGCCAGCTCACCATACTACGACACCTATGAAGAGACCCAGTACTTC.

The rearrangement links TRBV18 to TRBJ2-7; no firm D call. Germline values: CDR1 KGHSH, CDR2 LQKENI. Trimming took off 2 bases at V and 4 bases at J, with 9 bases between the two ends. This CDR3 region has 13 residues. CDR3 in amino acids: CASSPGVRYEQYF. The CDR3 region has the DNA TGTGCCAGCTCACCAGGGGTTCGGTACGAGCAGTACTTC.

This chain joins TRBV9 and TRBJ2-1, with D tentatively TRBD2 (6 bases). Looked up from germline, CDR1 is SGDLS and CDR2 is YYNGEE. Between the trimmed V and J ends, which lost 3 bases and 7 bases, there was a span of 11 bases. The CDR3 loop spans 13 amino acids. In DNA form, the CDR3 reads TGTGCCAGCAGCGCGGGACTTATTAATGAGCAGTTCTTC. Its protein is CASSAGLINEQFF.

The chain carries TRBV5-6 and TRBJ1-2; possibly TRBD1 for D (6 bases). The CDR3 spans 13 residues. Per the germline V gene, CDR1 is SGHDT and CDR2 is YYEEEE. V was clipped by 2 bases and J by 3 bases, with 8 bases between them. CDR3 sequence reads: CASSLGQHYGYTF. The CDR3, as DNA: TGTGCCAGCAGCTTAGGACAGCACTATGGCTACACCTTC.

This clone was seen once. This rearrangement joins TRBV7-6 to TRBJ1-2, with 7 bases identical to TRBD1. The CDR3 is 15 residues long. V gave up 1 base and J gave up 5 bases; unmatched junction bases: 7. CDR1 is SGHVS and CDR2 is FNYEAQ in the germline V gene. CDR3 DNA: TGTGCCAGCAGCTTAGGGATCGGGACAGATTATGGCTACACCTTC. This translates into CASSLGIGTDYGYTF.

This rearrangement joins TRBV6-5 to TRBJ2-1, with 12 bases that match TRBD2. Germline values: CDR1 MNHEY, CDR2 SVGAGI. After removal of 7 bases from V and 14 bases from J, the junction contained 12 bases not matched to a gene. The CDR3 spans 14 residues. The CDR3 region is CASKPLAGGSGEFF. As DNA, the CDR3 is TGTGCCAGCAAACCCCTAGCGGGAGGGTCAGGGGAGTTCTTC.

The CDR3 is CASSSRQGKQRDTQYF. The CDR3 nucleotides read TGTGCCAGCAGCTCCAGACAGGGGAAGCAAAGAGATACGCAGTATTTT. The chain is built from TRBV7-6 and TRBJ2-3; 8 bases fit TRBD1. Germline V lookup: CDR1 SGHVS, CDR2 FNYEAQ. The V and J ends lost 4 bases and 5 bases, in that order; junction bases with no gene match: 11. The CDR3 is made up of 16 amino acids.

CDR3 in DNA: TGTGCCTGTAAGACAGGGGAAGGAAATCTGGGAAACACCATATATTTT. Its protein product is CACKTGEGNLGNTIYF. V gene TRBV10-3 combines with J gene TRBJ1-3, with TRBD1 matching over 8 bases. This CDR3 has 16 residues. Germline V gene data show CDR1 as ENHRY and CDR2 as SYGVKD. Trimming cost V 11 bases and J 4 bases; bases outside gene matches: 16.

The J gene is TRBJ2-3, the V gene TRBV10-3, with 8 bases identical to TRBD2. The junction had 13 bases not matched to a gene; V was cut back by 7 bases and J by 1 base. The CDR3 totals 17 residues. Germline V lookup: CDR1 ENHRY, CDR2 SYGVKD. CDR3 amino acids: CAIKGHRAGVRTDTQYF. As DNA, the CDR3 is TGTGCCATCAAGGGGCATAGAGCGGGAGTCCGCACAGATACGCAGTATTTT.

J is TRBJ2-7 and V is TRBV7-2; 8 bases match TRBD2. The ends lost 1 base at V and 4 bases at J; junction bases unmatched: 3. CDR3 length equals 14 residues. Germline CDR1 is SGHTA and CDR2 is FQGNSA. Here the CDR3 reads CASSLGTSRYEQYF. For the CDR3, the DNA is TGTGCCAGCAGCTTAGGGACTAGCAGGTACGAGCAGTACTTC.

The chain recombines TRBV9 with TRBJ1-2; 7 nucleotides match TRBD1. V shed 3 bases and J 0 bases; nucleotides not matched to a gene: 5. The CDR3 loop spans 15 amino acids. In germline, CDR1 is SGDLS, CDR2 YYNGEE. CDR3 bases: TGTGCCAGCAGCGAGAGACAGGGAACTAACTATGGCTACACCTTC. Amino acid sequence: CASSERQGTNYGYTF.

This chain uses TRBV9 with TRBJ2-1, with D hard to call. With 0 bases removed from V and 0 bases from J, the gap between germline ends came to 16 bases. The length of the CDR3 is 18 residues. The V gene's germline CDR1 is SGDLS and CDR2 YYNGEE. The CDR3 here is CASSVGTRWQTSYNEQFF. The CDR3 nucleotides are TGTGCCAGCAGCGTAGGTACTCGTTGGCAAACCTCCTACAATGAGCAGTTCTTC. Combining the CDR3 with reference TRBV9 and TRBJ2-1 gives the whole variable domain DSGVTQTPKHLITATGQRVTLRCSPRSGDLSVYWYQQSLDQGLQFLIQYYNGEERAKGNILERFSAQQFPDLHSELNLSSLELGDSALYFCASSVGTRWQTSYNEQFFGPGTRLTVL.

The CDR3: CASRNGNSYEQYF. CDR3 in DNA: TGCGCCAGCAGAAACGGGAACTCCTACGAGCAGTACTTC. The rearrangement joins TRBV5-1 to TRBJ2-7; D might be TRBD2 (5 bases). V lost 5 bases and J 0 bases, leaving 9 bases between the germline ends. Germline loops: CDR1 SGHRS, CDR2 YFSETQ. This CDR3 is built from 13 residues.

By share, this clone ranks as large. The chain carries TRBV6-1 and TRBJ1-1; D is unclear. CDR1 and CDR2 (germline): MNHNS, SASEGT. This CDR3 contains 13 residues. V was trimmed by 6 bases and J by 7 bases, leaving 15 bases between them. In DNA, the CDR3 is TGTGCCAGCAGAATAGGTGCGAACGGTGAAGCTTTCTTT. This gives the protein CASRIGANGEAFF.

The chain joins TRBV7-3 to TRBJ2-1; 8 bases agree with TRBD2. The junction had 9 bases not matched to a gene; V was cut back by 3 bases and J by 8 bases. This CDR3 region has 15 residues. Germline values: CDR1 SGHTA, CDR2 FQGTGA. CDR3 nucleotide sequence: TGTGCCAGCAGCTTGAATCGGGAGGGGGAGGATGAGCAGTTCTTC. This translates into CASSLNREGEDEQFF.

The V and J genes are TRBV11-3 and TRBJ2-5; TRBD2 might be the D (6 bases). Germline CDR1 and CDR2: SGHNT and YENEEA. With 6 bases removed from V and 5 bases from J, the gap between germline ends came to 16 bases. The CDR3 spans 14 residues. The CDR3 DNA is TGTGCCAGCAGTTCGTACACTAGCCACGAGACCCAGTACTTC. Protein: CASSSYTSHETQYF.

This chain uses TRBV5-1 with TRBJ1-1; D is unresolved. Germline V gene lookup returns CDR1 SGHRS and CDR2 YFSETQ. The CDR3 runs 13 residues. Trimming left V 0 bases short and J 1 base short, with 4 bases between. The CDR3 bases are TGCGCCAGCAGCTTGGCCGGGAACACTGAAGCTTTCTTT. Translation gives CASSLAGNTEAFF.

The gene calls are TRBV6-1 and TRBJ1-2, with D possibly matching TRBD1 (6 bases). The CDR3 runs to 16 residues. The V gene lost 1 base and the J gene lost 3 bases, with 15 bases spanning the gap. Germline CDR1 reads MNHNS; CDR2 reads SASEGT. Written as DNA, the CDR3 is TGTGCCAGCAGTGAAGGGGAAGGCAGGGGAGACTATGGCTACACCTTC. Translation gives CASSEGEGRGDYGYTF.